This record concerns one T cell receptor beta chain sequence. The data derive from a study of T cell responses to AZD1222 COVID-19 vaccine. Here immunoSEQ multiplex PCR was the method, and the copy in TCRdb shows in-frame clones only, minus some. The sample shows around 120,000 clones, about 90% of them seen only once. From germline, CDR1 is SGHTA and CDR2 FQGNSA. Losses at the gene ends were 1 base for V and 9 bases for J; bases not matched to a gene: 11. The CDR3 length is 15 residues. Sequences were derived from peripheral blood, sampled on day 0 of AZD1222 vaccination. The sequence was collected from an adult in good health. This chain uses TRBV7-2 with TRBJ2-7, with TRBD1 identical over 8 bases. CDR3 nucleotides: TGTGCCAGCAGCTTAGGGGGGACAGGACCCAGGGGGCAGTACTTC. Its translation is CASSLGGTGPRGQYF.